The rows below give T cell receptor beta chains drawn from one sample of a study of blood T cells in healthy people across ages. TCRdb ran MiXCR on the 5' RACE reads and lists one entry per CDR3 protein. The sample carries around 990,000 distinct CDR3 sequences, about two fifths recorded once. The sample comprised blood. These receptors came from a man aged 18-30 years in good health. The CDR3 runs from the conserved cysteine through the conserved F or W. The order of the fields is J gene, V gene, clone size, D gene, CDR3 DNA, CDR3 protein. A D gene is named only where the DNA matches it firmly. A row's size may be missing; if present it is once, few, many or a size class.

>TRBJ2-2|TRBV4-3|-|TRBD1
TGCGCCAGCAGCCAAGGCCAGGGGGACGTCACCGGGGAGCTGTTTTTT
CASSQGQGDVTGELFF
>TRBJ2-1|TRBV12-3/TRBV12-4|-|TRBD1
TGTGCCAGCAGCCCGGGACAGACACTAAACAATGAGCAGTTCTTC
CASSPGQTLNNEQFF
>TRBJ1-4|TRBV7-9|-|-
TGTGCCAGCAGCTTAGTCAGCCCCTCGGAAAAACTGTTTTTT
CASSLVSPSEKLFF
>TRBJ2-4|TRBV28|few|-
TGTGCCAGCAGTTTTTCTCAAAACATTCAGTACTTC
CASSFSQNIQYF
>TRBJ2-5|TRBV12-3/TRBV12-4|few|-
TGTGCCAGCAGTTTGTTCTCAGGGGAGACCCAGTACTTC
CASSLFSGETQYF
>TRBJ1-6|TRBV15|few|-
TGTGCCACCAGCAGTTCACACATTTCACCCCTCCACTTT
CATSSSHISPLHF
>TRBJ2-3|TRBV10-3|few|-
TGTGCCATCAGTGCTGAAGGGGGAGTGAGCACAGATACGCAGTATTTT
CAISAEGGVSTDTQYF
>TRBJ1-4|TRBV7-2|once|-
TGTGCCAGCAGCTTAGATCTGGGGCTCGGTGAAAAACCGTTTTTT
CASSLDLGLGEKPFF
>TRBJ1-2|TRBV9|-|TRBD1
TGTGCCAGCAGCGTAGAGGGGACAGTAGAATCTAACTATGGCTACACCTTC
CASSVEGTVESNYGYTF
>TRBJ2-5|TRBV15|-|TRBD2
TGTGCCACCAGCAAGGGACTAGTAAAAGAGACCCAGTACTTC
CATSKGLVKETQYF